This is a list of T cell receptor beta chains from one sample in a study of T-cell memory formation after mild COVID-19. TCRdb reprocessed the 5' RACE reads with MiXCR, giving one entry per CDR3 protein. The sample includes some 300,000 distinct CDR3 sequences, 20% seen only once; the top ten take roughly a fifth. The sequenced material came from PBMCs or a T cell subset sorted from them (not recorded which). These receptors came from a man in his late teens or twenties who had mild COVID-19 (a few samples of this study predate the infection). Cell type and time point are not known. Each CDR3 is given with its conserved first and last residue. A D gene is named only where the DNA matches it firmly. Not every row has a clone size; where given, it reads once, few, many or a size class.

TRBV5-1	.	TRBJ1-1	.	CASSARVLTEAFF	TGCGCCAGCAGCGCCAGGGTTTTGACTGAAGCTTTCTTT
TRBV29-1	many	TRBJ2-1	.	CSVEDLGGSSSYNEQFF	TGCAGCGTTGAAGATCTGGGGGGCTCCAGCTCCTACAATGAGCAGTTCTTC
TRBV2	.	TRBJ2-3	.	CASRAESDTQYF	TGTGCCAGCAGGGCAGAGTCAGATACGCAGTATTTT
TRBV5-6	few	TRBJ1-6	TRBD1	CASSLEAQGNSPLHF	TGTGCCAGCAGCTTGGAGGCACAGGGGAATTCACCCCTCCACTTT
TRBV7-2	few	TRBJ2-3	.	CASSLEWGQGNAVDTQYF	TGTGCCAGCAGCTTAGAGTGGGGCCAGGGGAACGCAGTCGATACGCAGTATTTT
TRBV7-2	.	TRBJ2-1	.	CASSVDRSPVDPFF	TGTGCCAGCAGCGTAGACAGGTCCCCCGTAGATCCGTTCTTC
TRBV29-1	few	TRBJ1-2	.	CSVEEGALGYTF	TGCAGCGTTGAAGAGGGGGCGCTTGGCTACACCTTC
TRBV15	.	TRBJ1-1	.	CATSRPQGESTEAFF	TGTGCCACCAGCAGGCCACAGGGCGAGTCCACTGAAGCTTTCTTT
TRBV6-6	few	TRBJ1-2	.	CASRGGEQGVYGYTF	TGTGCCAGCCGGGGAGGGGAACAGGGAGTCTATGGCTACACCTTC
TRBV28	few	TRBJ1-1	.	CVSTVNTEAFF	TGTGTTAGCACGGTGAACACTGAAGCTTTCTTT
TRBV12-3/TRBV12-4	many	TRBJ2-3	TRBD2	CASSPSGSDTQYF	TGTGCCAGCTCCCCTAGCGGGTCAGATACGCAGTATTTT
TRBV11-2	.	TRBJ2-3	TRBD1	CASSSWDSSTDTQYF	TGTGCCAGCAGCTCCTGGGACAGCTCCACAGATACGCAGTATTTT
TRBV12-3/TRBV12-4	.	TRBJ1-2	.	CASSNSGTTYGYTF	TGTGCCAGCAGTAACTCAGGGACAACCTATGGCTACACCTTC
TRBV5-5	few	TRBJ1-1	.	CASSLESSGALRTFF	TGTGCCAGCAGCTTGGAGTCGTCCGGGGCTCTTCGGACTTTCTTT
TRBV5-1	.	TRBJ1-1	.	CASSLNIMNTEAFF	TGCGCCAGCAGCTTGAATATCATGAACACTGAAGCTTTCTTT
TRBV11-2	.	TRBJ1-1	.	CASSPLRSLTEAFF	TGTGCCAGCAGCCCATTGAGGTCTCTGACTGAAGCTTTCTTT
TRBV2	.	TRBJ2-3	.	CASSEFAGADTQYF	TGTGCCAGCAGTGAATTTGCGGGTGCAGATACGCAGTATTTT
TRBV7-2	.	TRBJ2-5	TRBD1	CASSSSQGAPQETQYF	TGTGCCAGCAGCTCCTCACAGGGGGCACCTCAAGAGACCCAGTACTTC
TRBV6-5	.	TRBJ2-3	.	CASSSYTLALDTQYF	TGTGCCAGCAGCAGTTACACCCTAGCTTTAGATACGCAGTATTTT
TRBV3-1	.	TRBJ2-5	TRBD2	CASSQDSGVAETQYF	TGTGCCAGCAGCCAAGACAGCGGGGTGGCCGAGACCCAGTACTTC
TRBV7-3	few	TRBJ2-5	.	CASSDSFQETQYF	TGTGCCAGCAGCGACAGCTTCCAAGAGACCCAGTACTTC
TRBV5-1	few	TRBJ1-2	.	CASSDYGKYGYTF	TGCGCCAGCAGCGACTACGGGAAATATGGCTACACCTTC
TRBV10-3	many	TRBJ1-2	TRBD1	CAISDEGTGRGYTF	TGTGCCATCAGTGATGAGGGGACAGGGAGAGGCTACACCTTC
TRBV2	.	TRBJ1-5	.	CASSPRRSNQPQHF	TGTGCCAGCAGTCCGAGGCGTAGCAATCAGCCCCAGCATTTT
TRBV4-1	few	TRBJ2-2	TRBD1	CASSQVSGGFGELFF	TGCGCCAGCAGCCAAGTTTCAGGGGGATTCGGGGAGCTGTTTTTT
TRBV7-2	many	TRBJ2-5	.	CASSPARSSETQYF	TGTGCCAGCTCCCCGGCTCGGTCTTCCGAGACCCAGTACTTC
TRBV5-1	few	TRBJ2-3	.	CASKLGLGPYTDTQYF	TGCGCCAGCAAACTAGGCCTAGGTCCCTACACAGATACGCAGTATTTT
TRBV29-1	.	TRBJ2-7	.	CSVEGRPYEQYF	TGCAGCGTTGAAGGACGGCCCTACGAGCAGTACTTC
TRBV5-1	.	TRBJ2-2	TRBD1	CASSFGQGTIVTGELFF	TGCGCCAGCAGCTTCGGACAGGGTACAATAGTCACCGGGGAGCTGTTTTTT
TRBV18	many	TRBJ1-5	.	CASSQARGNQPQHF	TGTGCCAGCTCACAGGCGCGGGGTAATCAGCCCCAGCATTTT
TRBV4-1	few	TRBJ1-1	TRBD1	CASSRRDREGNTEAFF	TGCGCCAGCAGCCGCCGGGACAGGGAAGGGAACACTGAAGCTTTCTTT
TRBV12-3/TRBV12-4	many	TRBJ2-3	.	CASTTGDSPGDTQYF	TGTGCCAGCACCACCGGGGATAGCCCGGGAGATACGCAGTATTTT
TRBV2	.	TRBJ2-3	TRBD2	CASSGPASGGTDTQYF	TGTGCCAGCAGTGGGCCGGCTAGCGGGGGGACAGATACGCAGTATTTT
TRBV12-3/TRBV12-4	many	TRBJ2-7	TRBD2	CASSPSSGGAGEQYF	TGTGCCAGCAGTCCGTCTAGCGGGGGGGCCGGCGAGCAGTACTTC
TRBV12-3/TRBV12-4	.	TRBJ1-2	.	CASSLASGSLGYTF	TGTGCCAGCAGTTTAGCCTCGGGGAGCCTCGGCTACACCTTC
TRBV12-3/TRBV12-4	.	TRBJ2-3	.	CASSLWTDTDTQYF	TGTGCCAGCAGTTTATGGACTGACACAGATACGCAGTATTTT
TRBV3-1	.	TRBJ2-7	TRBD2	CASSQDLWGGEQYF	TGTGCCAGCAGCCAAGATTTGTGGGGAGGGGAGCAGTACTTC
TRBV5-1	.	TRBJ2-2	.	CASSLVTHSGELFF	TGCGCCAGCAGCTTAGTGACCCACTCCGGGGAGCTGTTTTTT
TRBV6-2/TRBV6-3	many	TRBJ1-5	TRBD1	CASTYGGQGSNQPQHF	TGTGCCAGCACCTATGGAGGACAGGGAAGCAATCAGCCCCAGCATTTT
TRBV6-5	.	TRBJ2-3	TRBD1	CASSRGQGITDTQYF	TGTGCCAGCAGCCGGGGACAGGGGATCACAGATACGCAGTATTTT
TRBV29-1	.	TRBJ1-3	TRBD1	CSVEGYRTGKGSGNTIYF	TGCAGCGTTGAAGGGTATCGGACAGGGAAGGGCTCTGGAAACACCATATATTTT
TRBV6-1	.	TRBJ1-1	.	CASSSAFF	TGTGCCAGCAGTTCGGCTTTCTTT
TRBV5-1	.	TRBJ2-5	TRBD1	CASSSGRGLRETQYF	TGCGCCAGCAGCTCCGGCAGGGGGCTCCGAGAGACCCAGTACTTC
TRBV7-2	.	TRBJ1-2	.	CASSLVPQGYTF	TGTGCCAGCAGCTTAGTCCCACAGGGCTACACCTTC
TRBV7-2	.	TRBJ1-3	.	CASSLVTFSGNTIYF	TGTGCCAGCAGCTTAGTCACCTTCTCTGGAAACACCATATATTTT
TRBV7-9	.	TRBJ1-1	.	CASSFVGPEAFF	TGTGCCAGCAGCTTTGTGGGCCCTGAAGCTTTCTTT
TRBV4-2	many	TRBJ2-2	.	CASSQPNTGELFF	TGTGCCAGCAGCCAGCCAAACACCGGGGAGCTGTTTTTT
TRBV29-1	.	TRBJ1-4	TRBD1	CSVESTGEIEKLFF	TGCAGCGTTGAATCGACAGGGGAGATTGAAAAACTGTTTTTT
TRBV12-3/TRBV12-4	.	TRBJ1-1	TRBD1	CASSLPGTGGAEAFF	TGTGCCAGCAGTCTGCCCGGGACAGGGGGCGCGGAAGCTTTCTTT
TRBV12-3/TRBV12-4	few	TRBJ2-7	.	CASATSVNEQYF	TGTGCCAGCGCCACTTCGGTCAACGAGCAGTACTTC
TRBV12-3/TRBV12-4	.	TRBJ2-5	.	CASSWGLLQETQYF	TGTGCCAGCAGTTGGGGTCTACTCCAAGAGACCCAGTACTTC
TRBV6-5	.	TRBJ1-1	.	CASSYREKYTEAFF	TGTGCCAGCAGTTACAGGGAGAAGTACACTGAAGCTTTCTTT